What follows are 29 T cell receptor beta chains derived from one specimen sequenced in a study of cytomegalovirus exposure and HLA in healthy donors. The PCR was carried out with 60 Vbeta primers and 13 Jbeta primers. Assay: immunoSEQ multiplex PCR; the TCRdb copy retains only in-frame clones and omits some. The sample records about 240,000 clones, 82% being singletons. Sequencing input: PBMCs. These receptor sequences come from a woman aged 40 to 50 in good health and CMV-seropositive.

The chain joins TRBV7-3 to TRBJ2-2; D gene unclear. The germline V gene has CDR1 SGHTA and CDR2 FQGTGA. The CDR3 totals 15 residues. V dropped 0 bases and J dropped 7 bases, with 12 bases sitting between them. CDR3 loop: CASSLTAAFGGELFF. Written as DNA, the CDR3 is TGTGCCAGCAGCTTAACCGCAGCGTTCGGCGGGGAGCTGTTTTTT.

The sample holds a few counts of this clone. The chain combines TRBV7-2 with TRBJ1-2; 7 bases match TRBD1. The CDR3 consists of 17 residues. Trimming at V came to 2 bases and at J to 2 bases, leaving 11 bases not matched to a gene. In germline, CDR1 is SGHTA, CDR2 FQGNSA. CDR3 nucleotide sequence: TGTGCCAGCAGCTTAAAGGAGGAGGGGGCGCCGAACTATGGCTACACCTTC. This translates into CASSLKEEGAPNYGYTF. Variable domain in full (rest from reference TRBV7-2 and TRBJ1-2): GAGVSQSPSNKVTEKGKDVELRCDPISGHTALYWYRQSLGQGLEFLIYFQGNSAPDKSGLPSDRFSAERTGGSVSTLTIQRTQQEDSAVYLCASSLKEEGAPNYGYTFGSGTRLTVV.

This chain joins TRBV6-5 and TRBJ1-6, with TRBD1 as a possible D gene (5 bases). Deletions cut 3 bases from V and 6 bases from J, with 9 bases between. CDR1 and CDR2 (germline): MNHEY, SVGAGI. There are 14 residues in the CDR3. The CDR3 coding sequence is TGTGCCAGCAGTTATAGACAGATTAATTCACCCCTCCACTTT. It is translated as CASSYRQINSPLHF.

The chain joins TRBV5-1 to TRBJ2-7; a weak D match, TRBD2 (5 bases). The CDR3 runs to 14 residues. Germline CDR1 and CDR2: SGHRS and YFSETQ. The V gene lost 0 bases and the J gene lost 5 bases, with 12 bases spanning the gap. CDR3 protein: CASSLAGIEDEQYF. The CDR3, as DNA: TGCGCCAGCAGCTTGGCCGGGATTGAGGACGAGCAGTACTTC.

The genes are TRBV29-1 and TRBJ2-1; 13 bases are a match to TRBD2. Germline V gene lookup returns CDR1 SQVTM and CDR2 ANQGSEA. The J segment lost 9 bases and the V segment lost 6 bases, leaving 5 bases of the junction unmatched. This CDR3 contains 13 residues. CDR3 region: CSVHGTSGIEQFF. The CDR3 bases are TGCAGCGTCCACGGGACTAGCGGGATTGAGCAGTTCTTC.

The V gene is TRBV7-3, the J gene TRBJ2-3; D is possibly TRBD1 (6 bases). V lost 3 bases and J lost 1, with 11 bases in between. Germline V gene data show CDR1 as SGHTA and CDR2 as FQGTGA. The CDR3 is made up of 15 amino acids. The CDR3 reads CASSFRPGGTDTQYF. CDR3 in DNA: TGTGCCAGCAGCTTTAGGCCAGGGGGCACAGATACGCAGTATTTT.

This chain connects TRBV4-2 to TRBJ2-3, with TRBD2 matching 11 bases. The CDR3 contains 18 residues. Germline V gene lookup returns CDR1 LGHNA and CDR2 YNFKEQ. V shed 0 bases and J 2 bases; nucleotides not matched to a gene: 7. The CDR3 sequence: CASSQDWRLAGYTDTQYF. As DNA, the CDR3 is TGTGCCAGCAGCCAAGATTGGAGACTAGCGGGGTACACAGATACGCAGTATTTT.

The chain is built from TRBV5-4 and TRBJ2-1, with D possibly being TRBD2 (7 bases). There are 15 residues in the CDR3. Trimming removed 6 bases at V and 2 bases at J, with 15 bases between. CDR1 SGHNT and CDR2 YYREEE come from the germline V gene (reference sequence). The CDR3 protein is CASNMRGQTYNEQFF. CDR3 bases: TGTGCCAGCAATATGCGGGGGCAGACCTACAATGAGCAGTTCTTC.

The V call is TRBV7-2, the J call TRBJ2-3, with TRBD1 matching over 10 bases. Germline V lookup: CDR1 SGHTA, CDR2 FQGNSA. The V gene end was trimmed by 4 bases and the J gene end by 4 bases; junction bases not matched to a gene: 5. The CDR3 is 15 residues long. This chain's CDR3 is CASSSRDRGPDTQYF. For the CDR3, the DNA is TGTGCCAGCAGCTCGAGGGACAGGGGTCCAGATACGCAGTATTTT.

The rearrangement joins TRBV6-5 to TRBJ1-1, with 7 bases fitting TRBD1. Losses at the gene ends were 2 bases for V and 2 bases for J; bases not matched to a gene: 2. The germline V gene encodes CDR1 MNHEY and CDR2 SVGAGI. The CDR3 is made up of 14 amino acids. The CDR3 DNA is TGTGCCAGCAGTTACCGACAGGGAAACACTGAAGCTTTCTTT. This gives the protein CASSYRQGNTEAFF.

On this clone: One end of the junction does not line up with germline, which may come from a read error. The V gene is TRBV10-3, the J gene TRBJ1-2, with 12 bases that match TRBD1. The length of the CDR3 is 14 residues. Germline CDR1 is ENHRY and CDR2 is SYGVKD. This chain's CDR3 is CAISEAGQGASKGF. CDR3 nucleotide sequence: TGTGCCATCAGTGAGGCGGGACAGGGGGCTTCCAAGGGCTTC.

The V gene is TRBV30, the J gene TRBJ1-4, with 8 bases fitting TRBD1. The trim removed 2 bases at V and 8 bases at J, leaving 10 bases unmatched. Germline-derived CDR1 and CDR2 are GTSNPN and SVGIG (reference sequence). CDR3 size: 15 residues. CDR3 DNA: TGTGCCTGGAGTCCCAGGACAGGGCTTCCCGAAAAACTGTTTTTT. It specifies CAWSPRTGLPEKLFF.

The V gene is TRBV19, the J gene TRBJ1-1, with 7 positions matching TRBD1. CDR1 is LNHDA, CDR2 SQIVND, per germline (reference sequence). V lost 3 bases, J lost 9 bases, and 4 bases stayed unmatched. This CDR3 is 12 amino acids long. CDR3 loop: CASSIGTAKAFF. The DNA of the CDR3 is TGTGCCAGTAGTATTGGGACAGCTAAAGCTTTCTTT.

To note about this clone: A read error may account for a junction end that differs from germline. CDR3 amino acids: CSSSPGTVEKLFF. DNA for the CDR3: TGTTCCAGCAGCCCCGGGACAGTTGAAAAACTGTTTTTT. The rearrangement uses TRBV7-9 and TRBJ1-4; 7 nucleotides align to TRBD1. Germline loops: CDR1 SEHNR, CDR2 FQNEAQ (reference sequence). This CDR3 region has 13 residues.

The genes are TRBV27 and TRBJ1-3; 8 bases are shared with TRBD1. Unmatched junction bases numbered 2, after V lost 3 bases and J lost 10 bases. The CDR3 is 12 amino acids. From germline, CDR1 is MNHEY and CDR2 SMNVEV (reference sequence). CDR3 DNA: TGTGCCAGCAGTTTCACAGGGGGGACCATATATTTT. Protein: CASSFTGGTIYF.

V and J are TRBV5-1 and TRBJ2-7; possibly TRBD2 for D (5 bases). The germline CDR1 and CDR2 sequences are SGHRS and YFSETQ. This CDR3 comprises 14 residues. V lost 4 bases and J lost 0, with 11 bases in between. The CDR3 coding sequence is TGCGCCAGCAGCCCGGAGGACCTCTCCTACGAGCAGTACTTC. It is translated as CASSPEDLSYEQYF.

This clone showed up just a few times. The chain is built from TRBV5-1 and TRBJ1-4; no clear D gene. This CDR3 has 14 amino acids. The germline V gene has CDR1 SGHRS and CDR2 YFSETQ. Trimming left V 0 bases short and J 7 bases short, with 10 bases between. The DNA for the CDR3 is TGCGCCAGCAGCTTGGAAGGGAGGGCTGAAAAACTGTTTTTT. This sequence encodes CASSLEGRAEKLFF.

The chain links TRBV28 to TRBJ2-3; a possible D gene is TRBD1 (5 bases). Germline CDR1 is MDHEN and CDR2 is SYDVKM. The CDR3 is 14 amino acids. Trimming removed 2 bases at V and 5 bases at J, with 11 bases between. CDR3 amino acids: CASSLQGGKDTQYF. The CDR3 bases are TGTGCCAGCAGTTTACAGGGCGGTAAAGATACGCAGTATTTT.

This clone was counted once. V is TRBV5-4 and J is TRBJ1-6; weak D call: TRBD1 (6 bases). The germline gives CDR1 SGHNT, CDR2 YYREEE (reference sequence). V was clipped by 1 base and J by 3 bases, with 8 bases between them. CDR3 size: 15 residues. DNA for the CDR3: TGTGCCAGCAGCTTGAAGGGGGTCTATAATTCACCCCTCCACTTT. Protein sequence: CASSLKGVYNSPLHF. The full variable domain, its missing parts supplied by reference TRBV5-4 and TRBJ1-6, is ETGVTQSPTHLIKTRGQQVTLRCSSQSGHNTVSWYQQALGQGPQFIFQYYREEENGRGNFPPRFSGLQFPNYSSELNVNALELDDSALYLCASSLKGVYNSPLHFGNGTRLTVT.

CDR3 protein: CAFLAGGSGKLFF. CDR3 nucleotides: TGTGCCTTTTTAGCAGGGGGCTCTGGAAAACTGTTTTTT. This chain uses TRBV30 with TRBJ1-4; 8 positions agree with TRBD1. CDR1 is GTSNPN, CDR2 SVGIG, per germline (reference sequence). The CDR3 has 13 residues. Trimming removed 7 bases from V and 10 bases from J; junction bases left unmatched: 11.

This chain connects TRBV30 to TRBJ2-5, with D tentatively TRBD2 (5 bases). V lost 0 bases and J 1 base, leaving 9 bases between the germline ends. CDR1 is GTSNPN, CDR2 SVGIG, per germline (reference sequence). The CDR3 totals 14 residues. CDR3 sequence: CAWSVGSGQETQYF. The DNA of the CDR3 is TGTGCCTGGAGTGTGGGAAGCGGCCAAGAGACCCAGTACTTC.

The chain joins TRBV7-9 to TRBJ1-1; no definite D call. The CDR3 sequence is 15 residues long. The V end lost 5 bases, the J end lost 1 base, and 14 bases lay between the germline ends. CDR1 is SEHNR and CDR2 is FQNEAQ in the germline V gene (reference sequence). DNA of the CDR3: TGTGCCAGCAGCCCTTGGGAGGCGGGGAACACTGAAGCTTTCTTT. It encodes CASSPWEAGNTEAFF.

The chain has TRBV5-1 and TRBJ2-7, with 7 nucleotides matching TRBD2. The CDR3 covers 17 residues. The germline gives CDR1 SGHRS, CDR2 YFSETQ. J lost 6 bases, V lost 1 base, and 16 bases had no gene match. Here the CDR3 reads CASSLLPPGTKSGEQYF. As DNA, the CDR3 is TGCGCCAGCAGCTTGTTGCCACCCGGGACTAAATCGGGCGAGCAGTACTTC. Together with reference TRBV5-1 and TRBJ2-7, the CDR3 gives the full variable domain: KAGVTQTPRYLIKTRGQQVTLSCSPISGHRSVSWYQQTPGQGLQFLFEYFSETQRNKGNFPGRFSGRQFSNSRSEMNVSTLELGDSALYLCASSLLPPGTKSGEQYFGPGTRLTVT.

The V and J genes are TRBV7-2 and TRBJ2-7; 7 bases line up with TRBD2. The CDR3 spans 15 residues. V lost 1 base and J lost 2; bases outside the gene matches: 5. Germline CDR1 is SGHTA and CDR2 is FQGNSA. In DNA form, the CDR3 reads TGTGCCAGCAGCTTAGATTTTGGGGGGGCCTACGAGCAGTACTTC. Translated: CASSLDFGGAYEQYF.

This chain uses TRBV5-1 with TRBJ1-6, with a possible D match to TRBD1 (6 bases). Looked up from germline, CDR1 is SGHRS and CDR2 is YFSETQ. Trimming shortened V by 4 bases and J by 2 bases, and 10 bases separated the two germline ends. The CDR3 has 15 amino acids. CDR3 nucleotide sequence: TGCGCCAGCAGCCCCGGACAGCCCTATAATTCACCCCTCCACTTT. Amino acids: CASSPGQPYNSPLHF.

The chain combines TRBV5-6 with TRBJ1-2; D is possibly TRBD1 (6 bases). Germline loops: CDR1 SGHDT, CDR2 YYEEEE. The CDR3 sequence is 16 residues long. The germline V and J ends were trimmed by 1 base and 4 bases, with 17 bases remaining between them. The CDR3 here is CASSLSRGRGAYGYTF. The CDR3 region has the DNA TGTGCCAGCAGCTTGTCCCGGGGCAGGGGAGCCTATGGCTACACCTTC.

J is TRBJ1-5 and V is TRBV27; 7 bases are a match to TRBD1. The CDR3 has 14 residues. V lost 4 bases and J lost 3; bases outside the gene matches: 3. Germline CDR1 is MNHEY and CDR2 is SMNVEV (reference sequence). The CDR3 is CASSSGTVNQPQHF. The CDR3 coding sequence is TGTGCCAGCAGTTCTGGGACAGTCAATCAGCCCCAGCATTTT.

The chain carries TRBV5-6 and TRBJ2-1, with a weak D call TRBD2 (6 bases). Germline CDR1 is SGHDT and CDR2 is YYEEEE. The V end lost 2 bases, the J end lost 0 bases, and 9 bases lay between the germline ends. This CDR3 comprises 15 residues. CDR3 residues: CASSFRGSSYNEQFF. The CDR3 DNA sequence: TGTGCCAGCAGCTTCCGGGGGAGCTCCTACAATGAGCAGTTCTTC.

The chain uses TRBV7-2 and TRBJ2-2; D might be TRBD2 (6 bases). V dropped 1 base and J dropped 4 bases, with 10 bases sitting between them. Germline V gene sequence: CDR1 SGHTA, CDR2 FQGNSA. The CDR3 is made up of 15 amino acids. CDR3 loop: CASSLVRGGTGELFF. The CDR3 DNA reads TGTGCCAGCAGCTTAGTTAGGGGAGGCACCGGGGAGCTGTTTTTT.